The rows below give T cell receptor beta chains drawn from one sample of a study of T cells in Graves' hyperthyroidism and ophthalmopathy. TCRdb redid the calling of the multiplex PCR reads with MiXCR, one entry per CDR3 protein. This repertoire shows some 440,000 distinct CDR3 sequences, 15% to 19% found once; its top ten account for 12% to 15%. Sequencing used blood. Source of these receptors: a woman aged 18-29 years with Graves' hyperthyroidism. Each CDR3 is given with its conserved first and last residue.

v_call cdr3_aa
TRBV28 CASSFLWFGTSGTSGDEQFF
TRBV3-1 CASSQAGQGYGYTF
TRBV7-9 CAALREQGLSDTQYF
TRBV5-4 CASSRGQGGYGNTIYF
TRBV28 CASSLDPGSSYEQYF
TRBV6-5 CASSYNPGQQETQYF
TRBV9 CASSVDASITDTQYF
TRBV20-1 CSARGGVGETQYF
TRBV7-8 CASSLWGEGSYNEQFF
TRBV2 CATKTDRSSGNTIYF
TRBV12-3/TRBV12-4 CASSLEWARNYGYTF
TRBV12-3/TRBV12-4 CASRDRDGGELFF
TRBV11-2 CASSLSVGGLPNEQFF
TRBV15 CATSRDQGGGESTDTQYF
TRBV4-1 CASSQVHQGSGEQFF
TRBV18 CASSPQQGPNTEAFF